Following are 2 T cell receptor beta chains from one sample sequenced in a study of T cell responses to AZD1222 COVID-19 vaccine (dated by TCRdb to the early 2020s). Library preparation employed the immunoSEQ multiplex PCR assay. Here the immuneACCESS table is served through TCRdb, limited to in-frame sequences with V and J called. Missing clones are a known gap in these copies; in checked studies unresolved V genes cover under half, and the rest lacks a known reason. This sample is represented by approximately 100,000 clones; approximately 88% of them were singletons. The top ten clonotypes cover 16% of the sample. The intended sense of this specimen's time point label: baseline before first vaccination. The sequencing used peripheral blood, collected on day 0 of AZD1222 vaccination. Receptors were obtained from an adult in good health.

In its sample, this clone was seen once. The rearrangement joins TRBV15 to TRBJ2-1, with a weak D call TRBD2 (7 bases). The CDR3 has 15 amino acids. In germline, CDR1 is LNHNV, CDR2 YYDKDF (reference sequence). V was cut by 8 bases and J by 1 base, with 15 bases left in between. CDR3 nucleotides: TGTGCCACCTGGGGGGGCAGGGGTTCCTACAATGAGCAGTTCTTC. Its protein is CATWGGRGSYNEQFF.

The CDR3 nucleotides read TGCGCCAGCAGCGAAAACTACGAGCAGTACTTC. Its translation: CASSENYEQYF. This chain joins TRBV5-1 and TRBJ2-7, with no clear D. V was shortened by 4 bases and J by 3 bases, with 5 bases between the two germline ends. Per germline, CDR1 SGHRS and CDR2 YFSETQ. The length of the CDR3 is 11 residues. Filled out from reference TRBV5-1 and TRBJ2-7, the complete variable domain reads KAGVTQTPRYLIKTRGQQVTLSCSPISGHRSVSWYQQTPGQGLQFLFEYFSETQRNKGNFPGRFSGRQFSNSRSEMNVSTLELGDSALYLCASSENYEQYFGPGTRLTVT.